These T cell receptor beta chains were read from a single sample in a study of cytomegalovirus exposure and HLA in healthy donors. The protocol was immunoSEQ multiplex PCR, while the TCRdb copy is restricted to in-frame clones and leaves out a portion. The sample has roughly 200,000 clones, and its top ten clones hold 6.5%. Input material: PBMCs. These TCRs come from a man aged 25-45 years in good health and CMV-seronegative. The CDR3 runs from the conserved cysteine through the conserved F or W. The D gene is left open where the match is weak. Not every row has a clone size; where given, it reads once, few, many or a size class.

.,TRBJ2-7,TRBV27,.,TGTGCCAGCAGCCACCGACTTTTGACCGAGCAGTACTTC,CASSHRLLTEQYF
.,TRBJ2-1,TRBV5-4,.,TGTGCCAGCAGCTTGGGACAGAGCTCCTACAATGAGCAGTTCTTC,CASSLGQSSYNEQFF
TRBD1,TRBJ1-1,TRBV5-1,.,TGCGCCAGCAGCCCGGCGGGACAGGGAAACACTGAAGCTTTCTTT,CASSPAGQGNTEAFF
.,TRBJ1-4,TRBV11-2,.,TGTGCCACGACGGGGGGCGGGAGTGAAAAACTGTTTTTT,CATTGGGSEKLFF
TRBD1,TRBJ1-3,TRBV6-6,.,TGTGCCAGCAGCCGTACAGGGGTGGGAAACACCATATATTTT,CASSRTGVGNTIYF
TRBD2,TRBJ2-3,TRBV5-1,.,TGCGCCAGCAGCTCTTGGGCTAGCGGGACAGATACGCAGTATTTT,CASSSWASGTDTQYF
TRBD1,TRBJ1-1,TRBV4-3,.,TGCGCCAGCAGCCAAGTGTTGGGGCAGGGGGCAGGTGAAGCTTTCTTT,CASSQVLGQGAGEAFF
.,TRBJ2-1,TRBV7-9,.,TGTGCCAGCAGCGCCCCAGAATATGGAGGGGATTACAATGAGCAGTTCTTC,CASSAPEYGGDYNEQFF
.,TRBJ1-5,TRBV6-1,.,TGTGCCAGCAGTTCACAGGGATCCGGTCAGCCCCAGCATTTT,CASSSQGSGQPQHF
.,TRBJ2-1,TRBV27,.,TGTGCCAGCAGTCTACGGGGTGGGTTCAATGAGCAGTTCTTC,CASSLRGGFNEQFF
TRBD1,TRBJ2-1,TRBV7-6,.,TGTGCCAGCAGCTTATTCGGACAGGGCCTCGACAATGAGCAGTTCTTC,CASSLFGQGLDNEQFF
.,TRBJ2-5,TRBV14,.,TGTGCCAGCAGCCAAATCGGGAGAAGAGGAGAGACCCAGTACTTC,CASSQIGRRGETQYF
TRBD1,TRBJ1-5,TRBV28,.,TGTGCCAGCGGCGGGGGGGACAGGGGGCTTCGGCAGCCCCAGCATTTT,CASGGGDRGLRQPQHF
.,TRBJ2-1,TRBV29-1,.,TGCAGCGTTGGGCAGGGTAATGGGTACAATGAGCAGTTCTTC,CSVGQGNGYNEQFF
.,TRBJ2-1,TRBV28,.,TGTGCCAGCAGTTTAACTAGCACGGGCTACAATGAGCAGTTCTTC,CASSLTSTGYNEQFF
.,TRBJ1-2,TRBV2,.,TGTGCCAGCAGTGGGCGTGCAGTCAGGGGTGCCTATGGCTACACCTTC,CASSGRAVRGAYGYTF
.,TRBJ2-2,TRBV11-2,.,TGTGCCAGCAGCTTAGAAAACTCCGGGGAGCTGTTTTTT,CASSLENSGELFF
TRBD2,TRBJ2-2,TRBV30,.,TGTGCCTGGAACGGGGGAGGGCCGAACACCGGGGAGCTGTTTTTT,CAWNGGGPNTGELFF
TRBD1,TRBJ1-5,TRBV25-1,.,TGTGCCAGCAGTGCGGACAGGGAGCGGCAGCCCCAGCATTTT,CASSADRERQPQHF
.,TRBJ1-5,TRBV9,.,TGTGCCAGCAGCGTAGAAGAGGGTGGTCAGCCCCAGCATTTT,CASSVEEGGQPQHF
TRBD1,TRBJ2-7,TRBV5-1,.,TGCGCCAGCAGCTCTGGACAGGGAGCCTACGAGCAGTACTTC,CASSSGQGAYEQYF
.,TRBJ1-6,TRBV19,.,TGTGCCAGTAGTCTAGATCCGGGAGATTCACCCCTCCACTTT,CASSLDPGDSPLHF
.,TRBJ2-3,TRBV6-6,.,TGTGCCAGCAGTTTGTATTCAGGCGCAGGGGATACGCAGTATTTT,CASSLYSGAGDTQYF
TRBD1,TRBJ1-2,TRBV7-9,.,TGTGCCAGCAGCACCTATTTAGGGGGCGATAACTATGGCTACACCTTC,CASSTYLGGDNYGYTF
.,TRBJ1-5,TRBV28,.,TGTGCCAGCTCACAGGGATGGGGCAATCAGCCCCAGCATTTT,CASSQGWGNQPQHF
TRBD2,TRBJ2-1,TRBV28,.,TGTGCCACCCTTGCCGGGACTAGGTCCGGGTTCTTC,CATLAGTRSGFF
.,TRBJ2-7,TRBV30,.,TGTGCCTGGAGTGGAGATGCAGGCCCCCGCGAGCAGTACTTC,CAWSGDAGPREQYF
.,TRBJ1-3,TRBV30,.,TGTGCCTGGAGGTTACCCGAGTACTCTGGAAACACCATATATTTT,CAWRLPEYSGNTIYF
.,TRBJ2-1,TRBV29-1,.,TGCAGCGTTGAAAAGGGCAGGGGATCCTACAATGAGCAGTTCTTC,CSVEKGRGSYNEQFF
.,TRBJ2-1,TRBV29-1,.,TGCAGCGTTGGTGTCTTCCGGGAGCCGGTTGAGCAGTTCTTC,CSVGVFREPVEQFF
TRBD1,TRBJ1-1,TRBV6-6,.,TGTGCCAGCTCGGACAGGACTTTGAACACTGAAGCTTTCTTT,CASSDRTLNTEAFF
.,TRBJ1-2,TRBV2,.,TGTGCCAGCACGCTCCAGGGCGCGGACTATGGCTACACCTTC,CASTLQGADYGYTF
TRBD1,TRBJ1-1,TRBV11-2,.,TGTGCCAGCAGCCAATACGGGACAGGGCATTATATGAACACTGAAGCTTTCTTT,CASSQYGTGHYMNTEAFF
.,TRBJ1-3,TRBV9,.,TGTGCCAGCAGCCCCCCGGGAGTTCTCTCTGGAAACACCATATATTTT,CASSPPGVLSGNTIYF
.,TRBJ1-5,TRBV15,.,TGTGCCACCAGCGGGGGGGGTATGGGCAATCAGCCCCAGCATTTT,CATSGGGMGNQPQHF
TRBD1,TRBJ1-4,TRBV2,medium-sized,TGTGCCAGCAGTGAAGCGCACGGACAGGGAAAATGGTCGGCTAATGAAAAACTGTTTTTT,CASSEAHGQGKWSANEKLFF
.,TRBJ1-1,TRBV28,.,TGTGCCAGCAGTTATGGCTCCAAGAACACTGAAGCTTTCTTT,CASSYGSKNTEAFF
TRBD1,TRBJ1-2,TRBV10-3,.,TGTGCCATCAGCGAAAGGAAGGGACAGGGGGCTGATGGCTACACCTTC,CAISERKGQGADGYTF
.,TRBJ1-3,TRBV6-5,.,TGTGCCAGCAGTTACTCGTTTACAGACTCTGGAAACACCATATATTTT,CASSYSFTDSGNTIYF
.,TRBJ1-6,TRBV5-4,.,TGTGCCAGCAGCTTAGTCCCAGGGGAACCAAATTCACCCCTCCACTTT,CASSLVPGEPNSPLHF
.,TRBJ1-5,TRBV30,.,TGTGCCTGGAGTGCCCAGGGGAGTCAGCCCCAGCATTTT,CAWSAQGSQPQHF
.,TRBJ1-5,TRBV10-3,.,TGTGCCATCAGTGAGGGCGGATTCAATCAGCCCCAGCATTTT,CAISEGGFNQPQHF
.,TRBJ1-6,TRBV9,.,TGTGCCAGCAGCGGCAGTAATGTTTATAATTCACCCCTCCACTTT,CASSGSNVYNSPLHF
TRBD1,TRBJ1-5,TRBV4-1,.,TGCGCCAGCAGCCTCCGGGGACAGGGAGGAAATCAGCCCCAGCATTTT,CASSLRGQGGNQPQHF
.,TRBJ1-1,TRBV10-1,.,TGCGCCAGCAGTGAGTCGAGGGTATCGGGAACTGAAGCTTTCTTT,CASSESRVSGTEAFF
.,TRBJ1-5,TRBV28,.,TGTGCCAGCAGTTCCCCCGGGACAAAAAGCAATCAGCCCCAGCATTTT,CASSSPGTKSNQPQHF
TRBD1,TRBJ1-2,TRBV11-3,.,TGTGCCAGCAGCACACGGACAGGGAACTATGGCTACACCTTC,CASSTRTGNYGYTF
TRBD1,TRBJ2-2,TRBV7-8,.,TGTGCCAGCAGCTTGGGCGACAGGGGTGCGGCCACCGGGGAGCTGTTTTTT,CASSLGDRGAATGELFF
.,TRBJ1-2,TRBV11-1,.,TGTGCCAGCAGCGAAGACAGGTTCTATGGCTACACCTTC,CASSEDRFYGYTF
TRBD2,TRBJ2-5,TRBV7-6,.,TGTGCCAGCAGCTTAGCGAAGACTAGCAGATCGGTGGGAGAGACCCAGTACTTC,CASSLAKTSRSVGETQYF
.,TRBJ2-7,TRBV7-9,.,TGTGCCAGCAGCCTAGGGGGGCTCACAAATCCTCTGGGCGAGCAGTACTTC,CASSLGGLTNPLGEQYF
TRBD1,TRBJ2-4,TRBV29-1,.,TGCAGCGTCCGGAACAGGGGGGCCAAAAACATTCAGTACTTC,CSVRNRGAKNIQYF
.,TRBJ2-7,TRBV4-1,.,TGCGCCAGCAGCCCGCACTCGGTGTACGAGCAGTACTTC,CASSPHSVYEQYF
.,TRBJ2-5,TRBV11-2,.,TGTGCCAGCAGCTTAGTGGCGGGAGAGACCCAGTACTTC,CASSLVAGETQYF
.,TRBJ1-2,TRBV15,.,TGTGCCACCAGCAGAGACAGGACTAACTATGGCTACACCTTC,CATSRDRTNYGYTF